The rows below give T cell receptor beta chains drawn from one sample of a study of regulatory T cells in long-lasting Graves disease. MiXCR was run by TCRdb on the multiplex PCR reads, yielding one entry per CDR3 protein. Here the sample spans more than 650,000 distinct CDR3 sequences, 25% to 35% being singletons. This sample comprised peripheral blood mononuclear cells (PBMCs), obtained when the disease was refractory, from a patient treated with antithyroid drugs. Receptors originate from a female donor with Graves disease. CDR3s include the opening cysteine and the closing phenylalanine or tryptophan. The D gene is left open where the match is weak. Some rows have no size entry. The others give once, few or many, or a class for an expanded clone.

j_call v_call clone_size d_call cdr3_nt cdr3_aa
TRBJ1-1 TRBV13 few . TGTGCCAGCAGCTTAGGCCTCGCAGCTAACACTGAAGCTTTCTTT CASSLGLAANTEAFF
TRBJ2-7 TRBV12-3/TRBV12-4 . . TGTGCCAGCAGTTTGTCGCGAGGGAGAGGCTACGAGCAGTACTTC CASSLSRGRGYEQYF
TRBJ1-6 TRBV6-5 . . TGTGCCAGCAGTTACGACTTTGACGGCTCTAGCTCCTATAATTCACCCCTCCACTTT CASSYDFDGSSSYNSPLHF
TRBJ2-1 TRBV11-2 . . TGTGCCAGCAGCTTACAGCCTATTTACAATGAGCAGTTCTTC CASSLQPIYNEQFF
TRBJ1-4 TRBV5-5 . . TGTGCCAGCAGTCTTGCGGGGACCTTGAATGAAAAACTGTTTTTT CASSLAGTLNEKLFF
TRBJ2-5 TRBV20-1 many . TGCAGTGCTAGCTTCGGCCAGAGGCAAGAGACCCAGTACTTC CSASFGQRQETQYF
TRBJ1-3 TRBV3-1 . . TGTGCCAGCAGCTCCCGGGTTTGGATGGGAAACACCATATATTTT CASSSRVWMGNTIYF
TRBJ2-6 TRBV27 . . TGTGCCAGCAGTTCATCTTCCTCTGGGGCCAACGTCCTGACTTTC CASSSSSSGANVLTF
TRBJ1-4 TRBV4-1 . TRBD1 TGCGCCAGCAGCCAAGATGGGGACAGGGGAATTGGAAAACTGTTTTTT CASSQDGDRGIGKLFF
TRBJ2-2 TRBV20-1 . . TGCAGTGCCCTGGAGCGGGCGAGGACCGGGGAGCCGTTTTTT CSALERARTGEPFF
TRBJ1-3 TRBV5-4 few . TGTGCCAGCAGCACCCGACAGGAGAGCTCTGGAAACACCATATATTTT CASSTRQESSGNTIYF
TRBJ2-1 TRBV5-1 . TRBD1 TGCGCCAGCAGCTTGGCCTCCTCTGGGACAGGACTATCCTACAATGAGCAGTTCTTC CASSLASSGTGLSYNEQFF
TRBJ1-1 TRBV6-1 many . TGTGCCAGCAGTGCCCTACGGGGGAAGGGTGTTGAAGCTTTCTTT CASSALRGKGVEAFF
TRBJ1-6 TRBV3-1 . . TGTGCCAGCAGCCAAGTGGGCGGGAGTTCACCCCTCCACTTT CASSQVGGSSPLHF
TRBJ1-4 TRBV5-1 few . TGCGCCAGCAGCTTGGCAGCTGGAGTTTCAACTAATGAAAAACTGTTTTTT CASSLAAGVSTNEKLFF
TRBJ2-2 TRBV20-1 . . TGCAGTGCTCTCCCCCCGGGCCTAGCATCCACCGGGGAGCTGTTTTTT CSALPPGLASTGELFF
TRBJ1-3 TRBV12-3/TRBV12-4 . . TGTGCCAGCAGCTTAGGACGGACTGGAAACACCATATATTTT CASSLGRTGNTIYF
TRBJ2-7 TRBV3-1 . . TGTGCCAGCAGCCTCAAACCCCGGGAGCGCGAGCAGTACTTC CASSLKPREREQYF
TRBJ2-2 TRBV12-3/TRBV12-4 . . TGTGCCAGCAGTTTAGTCGGCAGCCTCAAATCGAACACCGGGGAGCTGTTTTTT CASSLVGSLKSNTGELFF
TRBJ2-5 TRBV6-2/TRBV6-3 . . TGTGCCAGCAGTTACGCGGGGTATGGAGAACAAGAGACCCAGTACTTC CASSYAGYGEQETQYF
TRBJ1-1 TRBV25-1 . . TGTGCCAGCAGTGGAGGGGGGACCTATGAAGCTTTCTTT CASSGGGTYEAFF
TRBJ2-2 TRBV28 few . TGTGCCAGCAGTTCCCCTCGGGGTATGAACACCGGGGAGCTGGTTTTT CASSSPRGMNTGELVF
TRBJ2-5 TRBV6-1 few . TGTGCCACCTCCTTTCGGAGGTTCGGGGAGACCCAGTACTTC CATSFRRFGETQYF
TRBJ1-3 TRBV2 . . TGTGCCAGCAGTGCCCTAATGAAGAGTGGAAACACCATATATTTT CASSALMKSGNTIYF
TRBJ1-1 TRBV19 . . TGTGCCAGTAGTATTCTCGGGTTAAACACTGAAGCTTTCTTT CASSILGLNTEAFF
TRBJ1-5 TRBV3-1 few TRBD1 TGTGCCAGCAGCCTGGGGGGACAGAGTCAGCCCCAGCATTTT CASSLGGQSQPQHF
TRBJ1-1 TRBV20-1 . TRBD1 TGCAGTGCTAGACCGGGGACAGTCGTCGAAGCTTTCTTT CSARPGTVVEAFF
TRBJ1-1 TRBV10-3 . . TGTGCCATCAAAAGCCGACCGTCCCTTGAAGCTTTCTTT CAIKSRPSLEAFF
TRBJ2-7 TRBV18 . . TGTGCCAGCTCACCCGACGGGGCCTACGAGCAGTACTTC CASSPDGAYEQYF
TRBJ2-7 TRBV3-1 many . TGTGCCAGCAGCGAAGGTATCAGGAGACCGAGCTCCTACGAGCAGTACTTC CASSEGIRRPSSYEQYF
TRBJ1-2 TRBV5-1 few TRBD1 TGCGCCAGCAGCCGAGGGGGCGAGGTCCATGGCTACACCTTC CASSRGGEVHGYTF
TRBJ2-5 TRBV20-1 few TRBD2 TGCAGTGCTAGAGTGCCTAGCGGGAGTAAGACCCAGTACTTC CSARVPSGSKTQYF
TRBJ1-6 TRBV7-9 . . TGTGCCAGCAGCTTTGGTGGGCAGGGTTCTTTCCCCCTCCACTTT CASSFGGQGSFPLHF
TRBJ1-2 TRBV6-5 . . TGTGCCAGCAGTTACTCGGGCCAGGAGATGACCTTC CASSYSGQEMTF
TRBJ2-5 TRBV20-1 . TRBD1 TGCAGTGCTGGACAGGGGAGGCGGCAAGAGACCCAGTACTTC CSAGQGRRQETQYF
TRBJ2-7 TRBV14 . . TGTGCCAGCAGCCTTATACATGGACGGAAGCTTTCCGAGCAGTACTTC CASSLIHGRKLSEQYF
TRBJ1-1 TRBV29-1 . . TGCAGCGTTGAAGATACCGGGGGCCGGCCGACTGAAGCTTTCTTT CSVEDTGGRPTEAFF
TRBJ2-7 TRBV29-1 . TRBD2 TGCAGCGTTGCGCGGGGGGGTGCCTACGAGCAGTACTTC CSVARGGAYEQYF
TRBJ1-1 TRBV27 few . TGTGCCAGCAGTTTACAGGGTAAAACGGGAACTGAAGCTTTCTTT CASSLQGKTGTEAFF
TRBJ1-1 TRBV9 . TRBD1 TGTGCCAGCAGCGTAGGAGGGGGCGGTACTGAAGCTTTCTTT CASSVGGGGTEAFF
TRBJ1-4 TRBV9 few TRBD1 TGTGCCAGCAGCATTACAGGGGGATTTAATGAAAAACTGTTTTTT CASSITGGFNEKLFF
TRBJ2-6 TRBV24-1 many TRBD1 TGTGCCACCAAACGACAGGGGTCCGGGGCCAACGTCCTGACTTTC CATKRQGSGANVLTF
TRBJ2-7 TRBV6-1 many . TGTGCCAGCAGTCCCAGGGGAGCGGGAACCTACGAGCAGTACTTC CASSPRGAGTYEQYF
TRBJ2-5 TRBV7-3 few TRBD2 TGTGCCAGCAGCCGGGGGGGTCGGCCCCGAGAGACCCAGTACTTC CASSRGGRPRETQYF
TRBJ2-7 TRBV20-1 . TRBD2 TGCAGTGCCTCTAGCGGGAGTGGGAGCCCCTACGAGCAGTACTTC CSASSGSGSPYEQYF
TRBJ1-3 TRBV20-1 . TRBD1 TGCAGTGCCCCCCCGACAGGGTCCGGAAACACCATATATTTT CSAPPTGSGNTIYF
TRBJ2-3 TRBV28 . . TGTGCCAGCAGTTTATTTTCCTTTAGCACAGATACGCAGTATTTT CASSLFSFSTDTQYF
TRBJ2-7 TRBV3-1 . TRBD2 TGTGCCAGCAGCCAGGGCGGGAGGAGCTCCTACGAGCAGTACTTC CASSQGGRSSYEQYF
TRBJ1-4 TRBV7-2 . . TGTGCCAGCAGCTTAGGGATACAGGTTCTTAATGAAAAACTGTTTTTT CASSLGIQVLNEKLFF
TRBJ1-1 TRBV20-1 few TRBD1 TGCAGTGCTACGCCCCGGACAGGAAGTACTGAAGCTTTCTTT CSATPRTGSTEAFF
TRBJ2-3 TRBV29-1 . TRBD2 TGCAGCGTTGGTTCGGGAGGAGGTATAGATACGCAGTATTTT CSVGSGGGIDTQYF
TRBJ2-7 TRBV2 . TRBD1 TGTGCCAGCAGCGCGGACGCCCCGGGACAGGTCTCCTACGAGCAGTACTTC CASSADAPGQVSYEQYF
TRBJ1-5 TRBV19 . . TGTGCCAGTAGTACTCTTATAGATAGCAATCAGCCCCAGCATTTT CASSTLIDSNQPQHF
TRBJ2-2 TRBV7-2 many . TGTGCCAGCAGCTTATGGTCGGGACGGTATACCGGGGAGCTGTTTTTT CASSLWSGRYTGELFF
TRBJ2-2 TRBV9 . TRBD1 TGTGCCAGCAGCGTAGAAAAGGGGGCCGTTCGCTTCGCCAACACCGGGGAGCTGTTTTTT CASSVEKGAVRFANTGELFF
TRBJ2-5 TRBV20-1 . . TGCAGTGCTAATAGCCGGGATGGGGCACGTGTGGGAGAGACCCAGTACTTC CSANSRDGARVGETQYF
TRBJ2-4 TRBV15 few . TGTGCCACCAGCCGTGCCGGGCTAGCCAAAAACATTCAGTACTTC CATSRAGLAKNIQYF